This T cell receptor (beta chain) is drawn from a study of identical twins. CDR3 length: 13 amino acids. Trimming left V 5 bases short and J 5 bases short, with 13 bases between. CDR1 and CDR2 from the germline V gene are KGHSH and LQKENI. Points from the study as a whole: Cross-sectional statistics underpinned the conclusions; the same donors were not followed.

This clonotype was detected a few times. The antigen is undetermined. Each CDR3 protein gets one entry after TCRdb re-called the 5' RACE reads with MiXCR. The sample shows around 370,000 distinct CDR3 sequences, approximately 8.7% of them seen only once. This receptor was taken from a woman between 50 and 59 years old in good health. The sequenced material came from naive T cells sorted from blood. V is TRBV18 and J is TRBJ2-7; D not certain. CDR3 amino acids: CASSFDGRDEQYV. The CDR3 DNA reads as TGTGCCAGCTCATTTGACGGCCGAGACGAGCAGTACGTC.